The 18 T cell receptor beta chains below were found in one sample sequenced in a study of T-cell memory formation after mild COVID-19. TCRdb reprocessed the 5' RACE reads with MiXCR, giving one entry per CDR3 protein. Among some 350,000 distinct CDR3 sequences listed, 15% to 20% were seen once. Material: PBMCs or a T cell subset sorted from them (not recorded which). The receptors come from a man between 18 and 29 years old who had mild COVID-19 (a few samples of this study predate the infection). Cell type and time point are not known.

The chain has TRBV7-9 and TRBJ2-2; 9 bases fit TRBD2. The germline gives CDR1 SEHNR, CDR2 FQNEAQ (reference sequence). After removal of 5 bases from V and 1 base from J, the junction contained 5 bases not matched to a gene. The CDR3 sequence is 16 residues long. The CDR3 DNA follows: TGTGCCAGCAGCACCAGCGGGGGGCTGAACACCGGGGAGCTGTTTTTT. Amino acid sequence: CASSTSGGLNTGELFF.

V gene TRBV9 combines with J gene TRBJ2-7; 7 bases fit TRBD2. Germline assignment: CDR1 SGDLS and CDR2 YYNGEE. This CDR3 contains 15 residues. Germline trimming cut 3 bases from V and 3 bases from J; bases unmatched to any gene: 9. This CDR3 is CASSETGTTHYEQYF. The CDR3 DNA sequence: TGTGCCAGCAGCGAAACCGGGACTACCCACTACGAGCAGTACTTC.

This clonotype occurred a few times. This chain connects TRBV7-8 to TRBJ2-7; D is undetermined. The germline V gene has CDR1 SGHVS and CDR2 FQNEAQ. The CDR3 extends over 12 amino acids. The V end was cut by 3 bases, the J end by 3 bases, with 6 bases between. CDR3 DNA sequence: TGTGCCAGCAGCTTCTCAGTCTACGAGCAGTACGTC. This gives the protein CASSFSVYEQYV.

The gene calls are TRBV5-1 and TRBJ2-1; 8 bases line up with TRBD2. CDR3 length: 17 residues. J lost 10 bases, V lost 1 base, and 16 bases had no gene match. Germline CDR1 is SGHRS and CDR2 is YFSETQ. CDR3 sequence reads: CASSLSRGAVKLGEQFF. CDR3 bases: TGCGCCAGCAGCTTGTCGCGGGGGGCCGTCAAATTGGGGGAGCAGTTCTTC. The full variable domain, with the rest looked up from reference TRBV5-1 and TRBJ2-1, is KAGVTQTPRYLIKTRGQQVTLSCSPISGHRSVSWYQQTPGQGLQFLFEYFSETQRNKGNFPGRFSGRQFSNSRSEMNVSTLELGDSALYLCASSLSRGAVKLGEQFFGPGTRLTVL.

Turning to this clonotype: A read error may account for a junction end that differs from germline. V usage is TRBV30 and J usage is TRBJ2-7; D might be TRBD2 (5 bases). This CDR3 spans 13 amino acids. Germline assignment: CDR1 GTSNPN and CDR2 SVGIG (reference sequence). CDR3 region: CDWNPGAGYEQYF. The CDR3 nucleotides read TGTGACTGGAACCCTGGCGCGGGCTACGAGCAGTACTTC.

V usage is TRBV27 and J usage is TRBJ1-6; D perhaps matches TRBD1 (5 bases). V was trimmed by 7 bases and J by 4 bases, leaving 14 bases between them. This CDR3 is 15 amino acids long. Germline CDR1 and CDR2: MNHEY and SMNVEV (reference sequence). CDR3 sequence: CASTLRGLYNSPLHF. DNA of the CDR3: TGTGCCAGCACCTTGCGGGGGTTATATAATTCACCCCTCCACTTT.

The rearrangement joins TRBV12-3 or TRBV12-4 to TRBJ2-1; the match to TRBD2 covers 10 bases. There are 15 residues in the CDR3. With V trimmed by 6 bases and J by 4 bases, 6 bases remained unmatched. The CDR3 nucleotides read TGTGCCAGCAGACCTTCTAGCGGGGGTTACAATGAGCAGTTCTTC. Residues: CASRPSSGGYNEQFF.

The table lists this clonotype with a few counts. The CDR3 sequence is CASMDRGNGYTF. Written as DNA, the CDR3 is TGTGCCAGCATGGACAGGGGAAATGGCTACACCTTC. The rearrangement joins TRBV3-1 to TRBJ1-2; 9 bases align to TRBD1. V dropped 7 bases and J dropped 6; count of bases not matched to a gene: 3. CDR3 length: 12 residues. The V gene's germline CDR1 is LGHDT and CDR2 YNNKEL (reference sequence).

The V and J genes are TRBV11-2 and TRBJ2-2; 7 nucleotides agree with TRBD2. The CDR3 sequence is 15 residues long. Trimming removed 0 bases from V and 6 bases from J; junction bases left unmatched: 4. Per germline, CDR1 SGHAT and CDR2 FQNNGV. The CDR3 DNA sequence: TGTGCCAGCAGCTTAGATTTGGCGGGGGCCGGGGAGCTGTTTTTT. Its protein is CASSLDLAGAGELFF.

CDR3 sequence reads: CSASATSGGAWAGEQFF. The CDR3 region has the DNA TGCAGTGCTAGCGCTACTAGCGGGGGGGCCTGGGCAGGTGAGCAGTTCTTC. The chain combines TRBV20-1 with TRBJ2-1, with TRBD2 matching over 13 bases. The V segment lost 3 bases and the J segment 9 bases; nucleotides outside the gene matches: 14. The germline V gene has CDR1 DFQATT and CDR2 SNEGSKA (reference sequence). The CDR3 spans 17 residues.

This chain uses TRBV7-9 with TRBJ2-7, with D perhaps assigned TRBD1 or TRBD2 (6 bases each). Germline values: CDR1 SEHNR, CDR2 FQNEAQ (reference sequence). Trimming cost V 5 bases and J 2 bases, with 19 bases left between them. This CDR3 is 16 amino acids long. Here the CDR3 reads CASSPGDQGYPYEQYF. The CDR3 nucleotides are TGTGCCAGCAGCCCGGGGGACCAGGGGTACCCCTACGAGCAGTACTTC.

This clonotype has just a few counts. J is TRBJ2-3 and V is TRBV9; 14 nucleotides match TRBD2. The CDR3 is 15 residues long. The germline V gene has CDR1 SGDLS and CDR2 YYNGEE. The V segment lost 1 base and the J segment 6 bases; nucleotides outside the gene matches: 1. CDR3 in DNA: TGTGCCAGCAGCGTATGGACTAGCGGGGGGGATACGCAGTATTTT. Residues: CASSVWTSGGDTQYF.

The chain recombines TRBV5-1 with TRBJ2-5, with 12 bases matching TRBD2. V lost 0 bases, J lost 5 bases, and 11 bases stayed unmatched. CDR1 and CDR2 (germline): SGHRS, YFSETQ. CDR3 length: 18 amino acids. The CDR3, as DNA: TGCGCCAGCAGCTTGGTAGCTAGCGGGGGGGCCGACGGTGAGACCCAGTACTTC. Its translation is CASSLVASGGADGETQYF.

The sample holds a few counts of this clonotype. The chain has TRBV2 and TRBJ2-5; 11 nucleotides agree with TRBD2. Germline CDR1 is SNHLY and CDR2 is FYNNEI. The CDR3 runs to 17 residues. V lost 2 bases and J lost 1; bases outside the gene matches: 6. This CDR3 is CASSEWVAGGPQETQYF. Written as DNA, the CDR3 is TGTGCCAGCAGTGAATGGGTAGCGGGGGGGCCCCAAGAGACCCAGTACTTC.

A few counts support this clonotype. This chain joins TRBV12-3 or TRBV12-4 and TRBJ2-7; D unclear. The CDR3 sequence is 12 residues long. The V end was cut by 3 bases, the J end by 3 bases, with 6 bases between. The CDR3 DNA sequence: TGTGCCAGCAGTTTCATTCTCTACGAGCAGTACTTC. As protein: CASSFILYEQYF.

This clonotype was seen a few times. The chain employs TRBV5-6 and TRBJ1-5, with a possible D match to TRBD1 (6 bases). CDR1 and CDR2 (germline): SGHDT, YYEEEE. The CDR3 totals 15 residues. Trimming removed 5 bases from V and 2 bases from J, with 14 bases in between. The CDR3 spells CASSYRDTGNQPQHF. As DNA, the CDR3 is TGTGCCAGCAGTTACCGGGACACCGGCAATCAGCCCCAGCATTTT.

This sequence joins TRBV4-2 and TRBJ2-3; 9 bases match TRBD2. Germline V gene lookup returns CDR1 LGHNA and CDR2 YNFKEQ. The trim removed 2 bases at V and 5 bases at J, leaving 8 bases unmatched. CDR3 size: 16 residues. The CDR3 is CASSQSGPSGVDTQYF. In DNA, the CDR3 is TGTGCCAGCAGCCAATCAGGACCTAGCGGGGTAGATACGCAGTATTTT.

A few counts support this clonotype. Here the CDR3 reads CASNHIRDRGYRETQYF. The CDR3 nucleotides are TGTGCCAGCAACCACATCCGGGACAGAGGATACAGGGAGACCCAGTACTTC. V is TRBV7-6 and J is TRBJ2-5; TRBD1 matches at 7 bases. V lost 7 bases, J lost 5 bases, and 19 bases stayed unmatched. From germline, CDR1 is SGHVS and CDR2 FNYEAQ. The CDR3 totals 17 residues.